What follows are 2 T cell receptor beta chains derived from one specimen sequenced in a study of cytomegalovirus exposure and HLA in healthy donors. PCR was performed using 60 Vbeta and 13 Jbeta primers. TCRdb keeps only in-frame clones here, not all; method: immunoSEQ multiplex PCR. This table has about 59,000 clones, roughly 80% appearing once. Sequenced material: PBMCs. These receptors all come from a human donor in good health.

The chain couples TRBV19 to TRBJ1-4, with D unresolved. The CDR3 is made up of 18 amino acids. V was shortened by 2 bases and J by 5 bases, with 21 bases between the two germline ends. Germline lookup yields CDR1 LNHDA and CDR2 SQIVND (reference sequence). The DNA for the CDR3 is TGTGCCAGTAGTATAAGTGGAGTGCGCGTGTTCGAAAATGAAAAACTGTTTTTT. This encodes CASSISGVRVFENEKLFF.

On this clone: At one boundary the junction diverges from the germline segment, which might be a read error. The genes are TRBV13 and TRBJ2-1; D may be TRBD1 (6 bases). The CDR3 contains 16 residues. Germline-derived CDR1 and CDR2 are PRHDT and FYEKMQ (reference sequence). The CDR3 DNA reads TGTGCCAGCAGCTTAGGGAGAGGGGATAGGGACAATGAACAGTTCTTC. It specifies CASSLGRGDRDNEQFF.